This record covers a single TCR beta chain. This entry is derived from a study of OX40 agonist ivuxolimab in advanced cancers. The CDR3 covers 12 residues. Trimming cost V 11 bases and J 4 bases; bases outside gene matches: 7. Germline V gene data show CDR1 as LNHDA and CDR2 as SQIVND (reference sequence). The repertoire was sequenced with immunoSEQ multiplex PCR; TCRdb's copy has only in-frame clones and lacks some. In the table there are about 46,000 clones, 70% to 90% of which are singletons. Sequencing used CD4+ or CD8+ T cells sorted from blood, obtained in a trial of the OX40 agonist ivuxolimab. The chain recombines TRBV19 with TRBJ2-7; 8 bases align to TRBD1. The clonotype comes from an adult with an advanced solid tumor such as melanoma, head and neck, liver or kidney cancer. CDR3 sequence: CAARDRNYEQYF. Here the CDR3 DNA reads TGTGCCGCCCGGGACAGGAATTACGAGCAGTACTTC.